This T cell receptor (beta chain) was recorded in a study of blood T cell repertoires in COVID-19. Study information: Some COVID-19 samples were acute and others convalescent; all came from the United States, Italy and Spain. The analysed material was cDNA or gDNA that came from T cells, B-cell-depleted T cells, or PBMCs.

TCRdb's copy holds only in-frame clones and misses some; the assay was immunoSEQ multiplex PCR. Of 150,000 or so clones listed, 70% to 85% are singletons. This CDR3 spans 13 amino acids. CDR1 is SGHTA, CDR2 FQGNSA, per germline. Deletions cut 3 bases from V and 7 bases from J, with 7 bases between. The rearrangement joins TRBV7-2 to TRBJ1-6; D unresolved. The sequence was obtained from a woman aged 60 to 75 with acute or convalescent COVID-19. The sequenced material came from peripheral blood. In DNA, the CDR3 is TGTGCCAGCAGCTTCGGCGGCAATTCACCCCTCCACTTT. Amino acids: CASSFGGNSPLHF.